The sequence of this T cell receptor beta chain was determined in a study of cytomegalovirus exposure and HLA in healthy donors. Primers included in the PCR were 60 Vbeta and 13 Jbeta primers. The protocol was immunoSEQ multiplex PCR, while the TCRdb copy is restricted to in-frame clones and leaves out a portion. Of over 250,000 clones detected, roughly 85% appear once; the ten largest clones hold 4%. Study observations and caveats: Most TCR sequences were seen very rarely across donors, but some public TCRs occurred in many. TCR beta chain V- and J-gene trimming was linked, in a later analysis, to a missense variant in DCLRE1C. Sequencing had likely introduced a cluster of highly shared sequence variants as an artifact. A prior analysis recorded that most TCR beta V segments were productive about 87% or about 30% of the time.

This clone appeared a few times. Its antigen is still unknown. This TCR came from a man aged 40-49 years in good health and CMV-seropositive. The sample was PBMCs.

The CDR3 sequence is CASSLARWDTQYF. For the CDR3, the DNA is TGTGCCAGCAGCTTAGCGCGATGGGATACGCAGTATTTT. The chain combines TRBV7-9 with TRBJ2-3; D is undetermined. The ends were cut back, 0 bases at V and 6 bases at J, with 7 bases in the middle. Germline values: CDR1 SEHNR, CDR2 FQNEAQ (reference sequence). This CDR3 comprises 13 residues. Looking up the rest from reference TRBV7-9 and TRBJ2-3 gives the full variable domain: DTGVSQNPRHKITKRGQNVTFRCDPISEHNRLYWYRQTLGQGPEFLTYFQNEAQLEKSRLLSDRFSAERPKGSFSTLEIQRTEQGDSAMYLCASSLARWDTQYFGPGTRLTVL.